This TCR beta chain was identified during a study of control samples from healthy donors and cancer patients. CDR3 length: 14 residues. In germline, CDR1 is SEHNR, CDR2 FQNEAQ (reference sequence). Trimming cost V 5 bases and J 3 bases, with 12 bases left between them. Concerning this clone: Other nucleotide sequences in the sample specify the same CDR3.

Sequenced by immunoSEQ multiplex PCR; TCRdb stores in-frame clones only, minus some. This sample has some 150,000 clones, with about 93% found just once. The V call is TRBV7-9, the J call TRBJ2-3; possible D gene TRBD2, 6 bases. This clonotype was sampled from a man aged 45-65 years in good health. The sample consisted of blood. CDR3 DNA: TGTGCCAGCAGCCAGACTGGAGGGACAGATACGCAGTATTTT. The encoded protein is CASSQTGGTDTQYF.